Following are 22 T cell receptor beta chains from one sample sequenced in a study of OX40 agonist ivuxolimab in advanced cancers. Generated by immunoSEQ multiplex PCR, the TCRdb table keeps only in-frame clones and is missing some. This sample has under 20,000 clones, with just under 80% found just once. The material was CD4+ or CD8+ T cells sorted from blood, obtained in a trial of the OX40 agonist ivuxolimab. The receptors derive from an adult with an advanced solid tumor such as melanoma, head and neck, liver or kidney cancer.

The V call is TRBV14, the J call TRBJ2-5; D remains ambiguous. CDR3 length equals 15 residues. The germline V gene encodes CDR1 SGHDN and CDR2 FVKESK. Trimming took off 0 bases at V and 3 bases at J, with 11 bases between the two ends. The CDR3 is CASSQDRGLKETQYF. The CDR3 DNA reads as TGTGCCAGCAGCCAAGACCGAGGCTTGAAAGAGACCCAGTACTTC.

This chain links TRBV9 with TRBJ1-5; 7 bases are shared with TRBD1. CDR1 is SGDLS, CDR2 YYNGEE, per germline. J gave up 6 bases and V 3 bases, and 9 bases lay outside the gene matches. The CDR3 extends over 15 amino acids. DNA of the CDR3: TGTGCCAGCAGCGCGAGGGGACAGCGGGGTCAGCCCCAGCATTTT. It codes for CASSARGQRGQPQHF.

This clone was observed once. The J gene is TRBJ2-1, the V gene TRBV7-8; D is unresolved. The CDR3 is made up of 11 amino acids. V gave up 5 bases and J gave up 7 bases, with 6 bases separating them. Looked up from germline, CDR1 is SGHVS and CDR2 is FQNEAQ. Written as DNA, the CDR3 is TGTGCCAGCAGCATCGATAATGAGCAGTTCTTC. It encodes CASSIDNEQFF.

The CDR3 protein is CASSYEGKAYEQYF. The CDR3 DNA follows: TGTGCCAGCAGTTACGAGGGGAAAGCCTACGAGCAGTACTTC. The genes are TRBV6-6 and TRBJ2-7, with D perhaps given as TRBD1 or TRBD2 (5 bases each). The CDR3 spans 14 residues. Germline lookup yields CDR1 MNHNY and CDR2 SVGAGI (reference sequence). Trimming pared 2 bases from V and 2 bases from J, leaving 10 bases between.

In this sample, this clone turned up a few times. V usage is TRBV27 and J usage is TRBJ2-7, with D maybe TRBD1 (6 bases). In germline, CDR1 is MNHEY, CDR2 SMNVEV (reference sequence). V lost 5 bases to trimming and J lost 6 bases, with 14 bases between them. The CDR3 contains 13 residues. CDR3 residues: CASSMNGQIEQYF. The CDR3 nucleotides read TGTGCCAGCAGTATGAACGGACAGATCGAGCAGTACTTC.

V usage is TRBV6-5 and J usage is TRBJ1-2; D is unclear. The CDR3 loop spans 16 amino acids. Germline V gene data show CDR1 as MNHEY and CDR2 as SVGAGI. V was cut by 1 base and J by 4 bases, with 16 bases left in between. The chain's CDR3 is CASSYLAGTIFYGYTF. In nucleotides, the CDR3 is TGTGCCAGCAGTTACTTGGCGGGCACAATTTTCTATGGCTACACCTTC.

This chain links TRBV7-6 with TRBJ1-2, with a possible D match to TRBD1 (5 bases). V shed 1 base and J shed 8 bases, with 17 bases lying between them. Per germline, CDR1 SGHVS and CDR2 FNYEAQ. The CDR3 is made up of 15 amino acids. The CDR3 DNA is TGTGCCAGCAGCTTAGGGGGGGACGGGACTGGAGGCTACACCTTC. Its translation: CASSLGGDGTGGYTF.

V is TRBV13 and J is TRBJ2-2, with 11 bases aligning to TRBD1. V lost 5 bases and J lost 4; bases outside the gene matches: 3. This CDR3 is built from 15 residues. Germline lookup yields CDR1 PRHDT and CDR2 FYEKMQ (reference sequence). This CDR3 reads CASSTGQGGTGELFF. The CDR3 coding sequence is TGTGCCAGCAGCACGGGACAGGGGGGCACCGGGGAGCTGTTTTTT.

This clone is classed as medium-sized. This chain links TRBV19 with TRBJ2-1, with 13 bases fitting TRBD2. V was pared by 10 bases and J by 2 bases, with 2 bases of the junction left unmatched. Germline V CDR1 and CDR2: LNHDA, SQIVND (reference sequence). CDR3 length: 14 amino acids. The DNA for the CDR3 is TGTGCCACGGGACTAGCGGGGCCCTACAATGAGCAGTTCTTC. It is translated as CATGLAGPYNEQFF.

The chain joins TRBV29-1 to TRBJ1-2; maybe TRBD1 (5 bases). The CDR3 totals 15 residues. Germline V gives CDR1 SQVTM, CDR2 ANQGSEA. Trimming took off 2 bases at V and 3 bases at J, with 16 bases between the two ends. This chain's CDR3 is CSVEWGLRKDYGYTF. CDR3 nucleotide sequence: TGCAGCGTTGAATGGGGCCTTAGGAAGGACTATGGCTACACCTTC. The variable domain in full, completed from reference TRBV29-1 and TRBJ1-2, reads SAVISQKPSRDICQRGTSLTIQCQVDSQVTMMFWYRQQPGQSLTLIATANQGSEATYESGFVIDKFPISRPNLTFSTLTVSNMSPEDSSIYLCSVEWGLRKDYGYTFGSGTRLTVV.

CDR3: CASSLSSGVGDTQYF. CDR3 coding DNA: TGTGCCAGCAGCTTAAGTTCCGGGGTAGGAGATACGCAGTATTTT. This chain connects TRBV7-7 to TRBJ2-3; D perhaps matches TRBD2 (5 bases). CDR1 is SSHAT, CDR2 FNYEAQ, per germline (reference sequence). The V and J ends lost 2 bases and 5 bases respectively, with 14 bases between them. The CDR3 is 15 residues long.

In the case of this clone: In the same sample, other DNA sequences code for this CDR3. The rearrangement links TRBV2 to TRBJ2-7; D not resolved. Germline CDR1 and CDR2: SNHLY and FYNNEI. This CDR3 has 13 amino acids. Trimming left V 3 bases short and J 1 base short, with 7 bases between. The chain's CDR3 is CASSDGTSYEQYF. As DNA, the CDR3 is TGTGCCAGCAGTGACGGAACTTCCTACGAGCAGTACTTC.

This clone was found once. The chain uses TRBV9 and TRBJ2-2; tentative D call: TRBD1 (6 bases). V shed 4 bases and J shed 6 bases, with 13 bases lying between them. The CDR3 length is 14 residues. The germline gives CDR1 SGDLS, CDR2 YYNGEE. CDR3 nucleotides: TGTGCCAGCAGCTCCGACCCAGGGGCCGGGGAGCTGTTTTTT. It specifies CASSSDPGAGELFF.

The rearrangement joins TRBV27 to TRBJ1-5, with 10 bases fitting TRBD1. The V gene's germline CDR1 is MNHEY and CDR2 SMNVEV (reference sequence). Trimming cost V 6 bases and J 7 bases; bases outside gene matches: 9. This CDR3 has 15 residues. The CDR3 DNA sequence: TGTGCCAGCAGCTCCGGGACAGGGGCCGTCCAGCCCCAGCATTTT. Its protein is CASSSGTGAVQPQHF.

By proportion, this clone is medium-sized (0.01 to 0.1%). The V call is TRBV6-5, the J call TRBJ2-7, with no clear D. This CDR3 contains 15 residues. The germline gives CDR1 MNHEY, CDR2 SVGAGI. Trimming cost V 4 bases and J 0 bases, with 13 bases left between them. For the CDR3, the DNA is TGTGCCAGCAGTTCCCCCCTTAGTTTCTCCTACGAGCAGTACTTC. Its translation: CASSSPLSFSYEQYF.

This clone occurred a few times. The chain employs TRBV28 and TRBJ2-1; D might be TRBD2 (5 bases). CDR1 is MDHEN and CDR2 is SYDVKM in the germline V gene. Trimming removed 5 bases from V and 7 bases from J, with 12 bases in between. This CDR3 region has 13 residues. CDR3 loop: CASSPPRRNEQFF. In DNA form, the CDR3 reads TGTGCCAGCAGTCCCCCACGGAGGAATGAGCAGTTCTTC.

V is TRBV19 and J is TRBJ1-5; a weak D match, TRBD1 (6 bases). Germline values: CDR1 LNHDA, CDR2 SQIVND (reference sequence). Between the trimmed V and J ends, which lost 2 bases and 2 bases, there was a span of 16 bases. This CDR3 region has 17 residues. The CDR3 loop reads CASSITPTGIGNQPQHF. The CDR3 DNA reads TGTGCCAGTAGTATAACTCCAACAGGGATAGGCAATCAGCCCCAGCATTTT.

This sequence joins TRBV2 and TRBJ2-1; 9 bases match TRBD2. Germline CDR1 SNHLY, CDR2 FYNNEI. This CDR3 has 15 amino acids. Trimming took 7 bases from V and 1 from J; bases not matched to a gene: 5. CDR3 sequence reads: CASITGLASYNEQFF. CDR3 nucleotides: TGTGCCAGCATTACGGGACTAGCTTCCTACAATGAGCAGTTCTTC.

The genes are TRBV19 and TRBJ1-2; 8 positions match TRBD1. Trimming removed 5 bases from V and 5 bases from J; junction bases left unmatched: 4. In germline, CDR1 is LNHDA, CDR2 SQIVND (reference sequence). The CDR3 runs 13 residues. The CDR3 region has the DNA TGTGCCAGTAGTCCGGGACAGGTTTATGGCTACACCTTC. Translated, it gives CASSPGQVYGYTF.

The chain couples TRBV10-3 to TRBJ2-5, with D perhaps TRBD2 (5 bases). This CDR3 is built from 10 residues. Germline CDR1 ENHRY, CDR2 SYGVKD. CDR3 region: CATGEETQYF. The CDR3 DNA reads as TGTGCTACCGGGGAAGAGACCCAGTACTTC.

The rearrangement links TRBV14 to TRBJ2-7, with TRBD1 as a possible D gene (6 bases). The CDR3 runs to 15 residues. V was pared by 2 bases and J by 2 bases, with 13 bases between. From germline, CDR1 is SGHDN and CDR2 FVKESK. CDR3 protein: CASSQSRGPTYEQYF. For the CDR3, the DNA is TGTGCCAGCAGCCAAAGCAGGGGACCCACCTACGAGCAGTACTTC. The variable domain in full, completed from reference TRBV14 and TRBJ2-7, reads EAGVTQFPSHSVIEKGQTVTLRCDPISGHDNLYWYRRVMGKEIKFLLHFVKESKQDESGMPNNRFLAERTGGTYSTLKVQPAELEDSGVYFCASSQSRGPTYEQYFGPGTRLTVT.

The genes are TRBV4-1 and TRBJ2-3, with 10 nucleotides matching TRBD2. CDR3 length equals 17 residues. The J segment lost 1 base and the V segment lost 0 bases, leaving 4 bases of the junction unmatched. Germline CDR1 and CDR2: MGHRA and YSYEKL. In nucleotides, the CDR3 is TGCGCCAGCAGCCAAGACTGGCTAGCGGGGGGCACAGATACGCAGTATTTT. The encoded protein is CASSQDWLAGGTDTQYF.